The 11 T cell receptor beta chains below come from one sample, sequenced in a study of human T cells and chemical hapten exposure. The sample's time point: patch test 3, about 24 weeks after DPC sensitization. Regarding treatment: therapeutic diphenylcyclopropenone sensitization with weekly scalp DPC. Researchers extracted total RNA from unfractionated whole blood. TCRdb analysed the RACE reads with MiXCR anew, one entry per CDR3 protein. The sample consists of over 30,000 distinct CDR3 sequences, 9.5% of them appearing once. The source was whole blood, collected in connection with sensitization to the hapten diphenylcyclopropenone (DPC). The receptors originated from a man in his forties or fifties with alopecia areata. Some clones in this sample may be carry-over from other donors' samples.

The J gene is TRBJ2-3, the V gene TRBV7-9; no firm D call. Trimming stripped 3 bases from V and 0 bases from J, with 7 bases between. Germline V CDR1 and CDR2: SEHNR, FQNEAQ (reference sequence). The CDR3 contains 14 residues. CDR3 DNA sequence: TGTGCCAGCAGCTTGACGGAAAGCACAGATACGCAGTATTTT. As protein: CASSLTESTDTQYF.

The table lists this clonotype with many counts. The chain combines TRBV13 with TRBJ2-3, with 10 bases fitting TRBD2. Germline V gene lookup returns CDR1 PRHDT and CDR2 FYEKMQ (reference sequence). The trim removed 2 bases at V and 3 bases at J, leaving 11 bases unmatched. The CDR3 contains 18 residues. This CDR3 reads CASSLRASGRRVTDTQYF. For the CDR3, the DNA is TGTGCCAGCAGCTTAAGGGCTAGCGGGAGAAGGGTTACAGATACGCAGTATTTT. Full variable domain (outside the CDR3, taken from reference TRBV13 and TRBJ2-3): AAGVIQSPRHLIKEKRETATLKCYPIPRHDTVYWYQQGPGQDPQFLISFYEKMQSDKGSIPDRFSAQQFSDYHSELNMSSLELGDSALYFCASSLRASGRRVTDTQYFGPGTRLTVL.

The sample holds many counts of this clonotype. The chain joins TRBV30 to TRBJ1-4; a weak D match, TRBD1 (6 bases). V was shortened by 0 bases and J by 7 bases, with 15 bases between the two germline ends. This CDR3 spans 15 amino acids. Germline CDR1 reads GTSNPN; CDR2 reads SVGIG (reference sequence). The CDR3 reads CAWSVLGIGGEKLFF. CDR3 DNA: TGTGCCTGGAGTGTACTAGGAATAGGGGGTGAAAAACTGTTTTTT.

This clonotype was counted a few times. This rearrangement joins TRBV3-1 to TRBJ1-4; D is ambiguous. The ends were cut back, 4 bases at V and 5 bases at J, with 8 bases in the middle. Germline CDR1 and CDR2: LGHDT and YNNKEL (reference sequence). This CDR3 spans 13 amino acids. The chain's CDR3 is CASSLTANEKLFF. Written as DNA, the CDR3 is TGTGCCAGCAGCCTAACAGCGAATGAAAAACTGTTTTTT.

This clonotype has just a few counts. The J gene is TRBJ2-5, the V gene TRBV9; 8 bases map to TRBD2. The CDR3 runs 16 residues. The V gene end was trimmed by 0 bases and the J gene end by 1 base; junction bases not matched to a gene: 5. Germline CDR1 is SGDLS and CDR2 is YYNGEE. CDR3 loop: CASSVGASGLQETQYF. The CDR3 bases are TGTGCCAGCAGCGTAGGGGCTAGCGGGCTCCAAGAGACCCAGTACTTC.

This clonotype was picked up many times. The V and J genes are TRBV20-1 and TRBJ2-5; D unclear. Germline-derived CDR1 and CDR2 are DFQATT and SNEGSKA (reference sequence). The ends were cut back, 3 bases at V and 2 bases at J, with 7 bases in the middle. This CDR3 contains 12 residues. CDR3 sequence reads: CSARGPQETQYF. For the CDR3, the DNA is TGCAGTGCTAGGGGCCCACAAGAGACCCAGTACTTC.

There are many counts of this clonotype. The chain couples TRBV29-1 to TRBJ2-1; no definite D call. V was trimmed by 5 bases and J by 7 bases, leaving 15 bases between them. Germline loops: CDR1 SQVTM, CDR2 ANQGSEA. This CDR3 has 13 residues. The CDR3 nucleotides read TGCAGCGTTAGGTCTATGGTCGGGAATGAGCAGTTCTTC. Its translation: CSVRSMVGNEQFF.

This clonotype was detected ten times or more. The DNA of the CDR3 is TGCGCCAGCAGGCCGGGACAGGGATCCTACGAGCAGTACTTC. Residues: CASRPGQGSYEQYF. The rearrangement uses TRBV10-1 and TRBJ2-7; TRBD1 aligns across 9 bases. The CDR3 sequence is 14 residues long. J lost 1 base, V lost 6 bases, and 4 bases had no gene match. Per the germline V gene, CDR1 is WNHNN and CDR2 is SYGVQD (reference sequence).

This clonotype was seen a handful of times. This chain joins TRBV10-1 and TRBJ2-7, with a tentative D call TRBD1 (6 bases). V lost 7 bases and J 6 bases, leaving 19 bases between the germline ends. From germline, CDR1 is WNHNN and CDR2 SYGVQD (reference sequence). This CDR3 is 14 amino acids long. In nucleotides, the CDR3 is TGCGCCAGCAACCCCGGGACAAATTACGTCGAGCAGTACTTC. As protein: CASNPGTNYVEQYF.

This clonotype was observed many times. This chain joins TRBV10-3 and TRBJ2-6; 12 bases map to TRBD1. This CDR3 is built from 17 residues. Per the germline V gene, CDR1 is ENHRY and CDR2 is SYGVKD. The V and J ends lost 4 bases and 3 bases, in that order; junction bases with no gene match: 4. The CDR3 DNA sequence: TGTGCCATCAGTGGGGGACAGGGGGCGCTTGGGGCCAACGTCCTGACTTTC. The encoded protein is CAISGGQGALGANVLTF.

V is TRBV4-2 and J is TRBJ2-7, with D unresolved. Germline V gives CDR1 LGHNA, CDR2 YNFKEQ. Trimming took off 2 bases at V and 2 bases at J, with 13 bases between the two ends. This CDR3 has 15 amino acids. CDR3 DNA: TGTGCCAGCAGCCAATCTACCAACGAGCCCTACGAGCAGTACTTC. Its translation is CASSQSTNEPYEQYF.